The 24 T cell receptor beta chains reported below all come from one sample, sequenced in a study of T cell changes during pregnancy in multiple sclerosis. Repertoires were generated with immunoSEQ multiplex PCR, while TCRdb's copy carries only in-frame clones and drops some. The table shows around 26,000 clones, with approximately 90% occurring only once. Source: CD4+ T cells from peripheral blood mononuclear cells, taken in the first trimester of pregnancy. These receptor sequences come from a female donor in good health, enrolled as a control in a pregnancy study.

The genes are TRBV18 and TRBJ2-7; TRBD2 might be the D (6 bases). The CDR3 is 18 amino acids. CDR1 and CDR2 (germline): KGHSH, LQKENI. The V end was cut by 1 base, the J end by 3 bases, with 22 bases between. For the CDR3, the DNA is TGTGCCAGCTCACCACGACCGTTACTTAGCGGAGCCTTCTACGAGCAGTACTTC. Protein product: CASSPRPLLSGAFYEQYF.

The rearrangement links TRBV4-2 to TRBJ1-5; 8 bases map to TRBD1. Losses at the gene ends were 0 bases for V and 4 bases for J; bases not matched to a gene: 8. This CDR3 has 17 residues. The germline V gene encodes CDR1 LGHNA and CDR2 YNFKEQ. CDR3 protein: CASSQDLGTGRNQPQHF. The CDR3 region has the DNA TGTGCCAGCAGCCAAGATTTGGGGACAGGTCGGAATCAGCCCCAGCATTTT.

The V gene is TRBV5-1, the J gene TRBJ2-1, with 9 bases lining up with TRBD1. V lost 2 bases and J lost 8; bases outside the gene matches: 2. The CDR3 contains 13 residues. Germline CDR1 reads SGHRS; CDR2 reads YFSETQ. The CDR3 here is CASSFRQGDEQFF. The DNA of the CDR3 is TGCGCCAGCAGCTTCAGACAGGGGGATGAGCAGTTCTTC.

V is TRBV10-2 and J is TRBJ1-1; D is uncertain. Trimming pared 6 bases from V and 6 bases from J, leaving 11 bases between. The CDR3 length is 12 residues. Germline V gives CDR1 WSHSY, CDR2 SAAADI. CDR3 sequence: CASRSEFAEAFF. Written as DNA, the CDR3 is TGCGCCAGCAGGTCGGAGTTCGCTGAAGCTTTCTTT.

J is TRBJ2-1 and V is TRBV7-6; D may be TRBD2 (5 bases). Germline V gene sequence: CDR1 SGHVS, CDR2 FNYEAQ. This CDR3 has 14 residues. Trimming removed 5 bases from V and 7 bases from J, with 15 bases in between. CDR3 sequence reads: CASSPRPPGNEQFF. DNA for the CDR3: TGTGCCAGCAGCCCTCGACCCCCGGGAAATGAGCAGTTCTTC.

The CDR3 sequence: CASSKGGPLSETQYF. The DNA of the CDR3 is TGTGCCAGCAGCAAGGGGGGGCCCCTTTCAGAGACCCAGTACTTC. The V gene is TRBV7-9, the J gene TRBJ2-5; D might be TRBD2 (7 bases). Trimming pared 5 bases from V and 4 bases from J, leaving 17 bases between. Germline CDR1 is SEHNR and CDR2 is FQNEAQ (reference sequence). This CDR3 comprises 15 residues.

The CDR3 loop is CASSQGTGVVPNQPQHF. CDR3 DNA sequence: TGCGCCAGCAGTCAAGGGACAGGCGTAGTCCCAAATCAGCCCCAGCATTTT. The chain joins TRBV23-1 to TRBJ1-5; TRBD1 aligns across 8 bases. TRBV23-1 is placed among ORFs of uncertain function. V trimming: 2 bases; J trimming: 4 bases; junction bases outside the gene matches: 10. The CDR3 covers 17 residues.

The gene calls are TRBV18 and TRBJ1-1; 9 bases map to TRBD1. J lost 1 base, V lost 2 bases, and 2 bases had no gene match. The V gene's germline CDR1 is KGHSH and CDR2 LQKENI. The CDR3 has 15 amino acids. CDR3 residues: CASSPWTGANTEAFF. The CDR3 nucleotides read TGTGCCAGCTCACCATGGACAGGGGCGAACACTGAAGCTTTCTTT.

This chain uses TRBV11-2 with TRBJ2-1; 7 bases agree with TRBD1. Looked up from germline, CDR1 is SGHAT and CDR2 is FQNNGV. The V segment lost 4 bases and the J segment 8 bases; nucleotides outside the gene matches: 11. The CDR3 loop spans 15 amino acids. The CDR3 protein is CASSSPRGRSHEQFF. CDR3 nucleotides: TGTGCCAGCAGCTCCCCTAGGGGGCGCAGCCATGAGCAGTTCTTC.

The chain joins TRBV18 to TRBJ1-2; 7 bases align to TRBD1. V lost 2 bases and J lost 3; bases outside the gene matches: 0. The CDR3 totals 13 residues. Germline CDR1 is KGHSH and CDR2 is LQKENI. CDR3 coding DNA: TGTGCCAGCTCACCAGACAGGGACTATGGCTACACCTTC. This sequence encodes CASSPDRDYGYTF.

This clone has only one observation. This sequence joins TRBV18 and TRBJ2-1; 11 positions match TRBD1. CDR3 length: 15 residues. Germline V gene lookup returns CDR1 KGHSH and CDR2 LQKENI. The V segment lost 4 bases and the J segment 7 bases; nucleotides outside the gene matches: 6. This chain's CDR3 is CASSRGQGAGNEQFF. The CDR3 coding sequence is TGTGCCAGCTCACGAGGACAGGGGGCAGGAAATGAGCAGTTCTTC.

The chain carries TRBV5-5 and TRBJ1-2; weak D call: TRBD1 (6 bases). The V end lost 5 bases, the J end lost 4 bases, and 15 bases lay between the germline ends. The germline V gene encodes CDR1 SGHKS and CDR2 YYEKEE (reference sequence). This CDR3 has 14 amino acids. The CDR3 bases are TGTGCCAGCAGTATGGACAGAAAGATCTATGGCTACACCTTC. Translated: CASSMDRKIYGYTF.

The chain employs TRBV7-6 and TRBJ2-2, with 8 positions matching TRBD1. This CDR3 has 16 residues. The V segment lost 2 bases and the J segment 2 bases; nucleotides outside the gene matches: 4. Germline V gene lookup returns CDR1 SGHVS and CDR2 FNYEAQ. CDR3 region: CASSLPGQVNTGELFF. CDR3 bases: TGTGCCAGCAGCTTACCGGGACAGGTTAACACCGGGGAGCTGTTTTTT.

A remark on this clone: The junction departs from germline at one end; a sequencing error may be responsible. The chain links TRBV7-7 to TRBJ2-1, with 9 positions matching TRBD2. Germline assignment: CDR1 SSHAT and CDR2 FNYEAQ (reference sequence). CDR3 length equals 14 residues. CDR3 amino acids: CASSLSGRYNEQFF. The CDR3 DNA sequence: TGTGCTAGCAGCCTTAGCGGGAGATACAATGAGCAGTTCTTC.

Only one count was recorded for this clone. The V gene is TRBV7-9, the J gene TRBJ1-2, with 7 nucleotides matching TRBD1. V was pared by 5 bases and J by 0 bases, with 12 bases of the junction left unmatched. CDR1 SEHNR and CDR2 FQNEAQ come from the germline V gene (reference sequence). This CDR3 has 17 amino acids. CDR3 sequence (DNA): TGTGCCAGCAGCCCACGGAGGACAGGCGATCCTAACTATGGCTACACCTTC. It codes for CASSPRRTGDPNYGYTF.

This CDR3 reads CASSFASGRAGQYF. Here the CDR3 DNA reads TGTGCCAGCAGCTTCGCTAGCGGGAGGGCCGGGCAGTATTTT. J is TRBJ2-3 and V is TRBV5-4, with 12 bases matching TRBD2. Germline V CDR1 and CDR2: SGHNT, YYREEE (reference sequence). V shed 2 bases and J 11 bases; nucleotides not matched to a gene: 6. This CDR3 contains 14 residues. Using reference TRBV5-4 and TRBJ2-3 for the parts outside the CDR3, the full variable domain is ETGVTQSPTHLIKTRGQQVTLRCSSQSGHNTVSWYQQALGQGPQFIFQYYREEENGRGNFPPRFSGLQFPNYSSELNVNALELDDSALYLCASSFASGRAGQYFGPGTRLTVL.

This chain joins TRBV30 and TRBJ2-1, with 12 bases aligning to TRBD2. Trimming removed 3 bases from V and 3 bases from J; junction bases left unmatched: 0. The CDR3 loop spans 14 amino acids. Germline assignment: CDR1 GTSNPN and CDR2 SVGIG (reference sequence). CDR3 bases: TGTGCCTGGAGGGGACTAGCGGGCTACAATGAGCAGTTCTTC. Translation gives CAWRGLAGYNEQFF.

V is TRBV2 and J is TRBJ2-7; 9 bases are a match to TRBD1. There are 13 residues in the CDR3. Germline V gene lookup returns CDR1 SNHLY and CDR2 FYNNEI. The V gene end was trimmed by 7 bases and the J gene end by 4 bases; junction bases not matched to a gene: 5. The CDR3 nucleotides are TGTGCCAGCACCTTAGACAGGGGGTACGAGCAGTACTTC. Amino acid sequence: CASTLDRGYEQYF.

This chain connects TRBV6-5 to TRBJ2-1, with D possibly matching TRBD1 (5 bases). The CDR3 loop spans 14 amino acids. V was pared by 8 bases and J by 5 bases, with 16 bases between. Looked up from germline, CDR1 is MNHEY and CDR2 is SVGAGI. The CDR3 coding sequence is TGTGCCAGCCGGGTGGGGCTAGTAAACAATGAGCAGTTCTTC. Translation: CASRVGLVNNEQFF.

This clone has more than one count but fewer than ten. The V gene is TRBV19, the J gene TRBJ2-2, with TRBD2 identical over 7 bases. Germline loops: CDR1 LNHDA, CDR2 SQIVND (reference sequence). The CDR3 has 18 amino acids. V trimming: 3 bases; J trimming: 3 bases; junction bases outside the gene matches: 13. For the CDR3, the DNA is TGTGCCAGTAGTATCCGCCTAGGCGGGAGTATCTACACCGGGGAGCTGTTTTTT. Protein product: CASSIRLGGSIYTGELFF.

The chain is built from TRBV6-5 and TRBJ2-1, with 8 bases identical to TRBD2. Germline V lookup: CDR1 MNHEY, CDR2 SVGAGI. The CDR3 is 15 amino acids. The ends lost 5 bases at V and 11 bases at J; junction bases unmatched: 14. For the CDR3, the DNA is TGTGCCAGCAGTGCCCATAACGGGGGGGCTTGGAAGCAGTTCTTC. The encoded protein is CASSAHNGGAWKQFF.

This rearrangement joins TRBV27 to TRBJ1-6; D remains unclear. V was trimmed by 10 bases and J by 0 bases, leaving 7 bases between them. Germline CDR1 reads MNHEY; CDR2 reads SMNVEV (reference sequence). The CDR3 is 13 residues long. CDR3 bases: TGTGCCACGGGGAGCTCCTATAATTCACCCCTCCACTTT. Amino acids: CATGSSYNSPLHF.

V and J are TRBV2 and TRBJ2-4, with a weak D call TRBD2 (7 bases). Germline V gives CDR1 SNHLY, CDR2 FYNNEI. This CDR3 region has 15 residues. Trimming cost V 0 bases and J 7 bases, with 13 bases left between them. The CDR3 protein is CASSEARGGLNIQYF. In nucleotides, the CDR3 is TGTGCCAGCAGTGAAGCGAGGGGGGGGCTGAACATTCAGTACTTC. Filled out from reference TRBV2 and TRBJ2-4, the complete variable domain reads EPEVTQTPSHQVTQMGQEVILRCVPISNHLYFYWYRQILGQKVEFLVSFYNNEISEKSEIFDDQFSVERPDGSNFTLKIRSTKLEDSAMYFCASSEARGGLNIQYFGAGTRLSVL.

This clone has only a few counts. This chain connects TRBV5-5 to TRBJ2-2, with 9 positions matching TRBD2. Trimming removed 0 bases from V and 4 bases from J; junction bases left unmatched: 10. Germline V gives CDR1 SGHKS, CDR2 YYEKEE (reference sequence). This CDR3 spans 18 amino acids. Here the CDR3 reads CASSLELGGRAGTGELFF. The CDR3 coding sequence is TGTGCCAGCAGCTTGGAACTGGGCGGGAGGGCCGGCACCGGGGAGCTGTTTTTT.